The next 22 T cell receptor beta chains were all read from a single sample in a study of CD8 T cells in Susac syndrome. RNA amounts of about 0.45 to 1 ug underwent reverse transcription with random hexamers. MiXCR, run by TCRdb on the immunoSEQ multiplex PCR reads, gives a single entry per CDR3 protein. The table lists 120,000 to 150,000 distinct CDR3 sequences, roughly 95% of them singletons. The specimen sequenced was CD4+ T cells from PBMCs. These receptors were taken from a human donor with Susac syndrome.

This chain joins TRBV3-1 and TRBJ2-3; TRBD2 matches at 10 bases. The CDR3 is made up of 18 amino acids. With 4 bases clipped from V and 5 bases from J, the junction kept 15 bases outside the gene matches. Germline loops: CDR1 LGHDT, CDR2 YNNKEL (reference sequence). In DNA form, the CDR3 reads TGTGCCAGCAGCCTTTATAGCGGAAGCGGGGGGGCGATAGATACGCAGTATTTT. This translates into CASSLYSGSGGAIDTQYF.

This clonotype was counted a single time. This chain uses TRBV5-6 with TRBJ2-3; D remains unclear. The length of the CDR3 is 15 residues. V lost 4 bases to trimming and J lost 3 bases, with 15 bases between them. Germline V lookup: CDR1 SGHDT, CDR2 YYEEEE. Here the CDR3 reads CASSGRVRITDTQYF. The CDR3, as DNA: TGTGCCAGCAGCGGTCGTGTCAGGATAACAGATACGCAGTATTTT.

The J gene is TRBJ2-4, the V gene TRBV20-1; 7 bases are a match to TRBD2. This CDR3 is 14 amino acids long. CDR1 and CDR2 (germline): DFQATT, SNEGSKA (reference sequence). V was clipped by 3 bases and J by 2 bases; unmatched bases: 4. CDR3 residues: CSASDGGTKNIQYF. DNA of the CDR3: TGCAGTGCTAGCGACGGGGGGACCAAAAACATTCAGTACTTC.

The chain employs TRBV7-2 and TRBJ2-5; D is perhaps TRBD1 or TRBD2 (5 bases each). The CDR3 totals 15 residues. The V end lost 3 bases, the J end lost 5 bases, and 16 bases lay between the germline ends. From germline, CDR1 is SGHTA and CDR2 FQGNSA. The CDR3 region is CASSLSRQGVETQYF. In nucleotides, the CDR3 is TGTGCCAGCAGCTTGAGTCGGCAGGGAGTCGAGACCCAGTACTTC. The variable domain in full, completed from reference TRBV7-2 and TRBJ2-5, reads GAGVSQSPSNKVTEKGKDVELRCDPISGHTALYWYRQSLGQGLEFLIYFQGNSAPDKSGLPSDRFSAERTGGSVSTLTIQRTQQEDSAVYLCASSLSRQGVETQYFGPGTRLLVL.

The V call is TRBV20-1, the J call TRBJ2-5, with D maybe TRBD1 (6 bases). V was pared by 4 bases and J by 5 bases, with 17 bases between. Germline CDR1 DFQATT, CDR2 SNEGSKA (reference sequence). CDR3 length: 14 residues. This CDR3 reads CSAKTGTQLETQYF. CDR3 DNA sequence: TGCAGTGCTAAGACAGGAACCCAACTGGAGACCCAGTACTTC.

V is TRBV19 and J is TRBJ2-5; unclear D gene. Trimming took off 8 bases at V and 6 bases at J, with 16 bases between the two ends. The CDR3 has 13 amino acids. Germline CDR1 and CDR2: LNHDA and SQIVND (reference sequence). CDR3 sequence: CASAQVAAQTQYF. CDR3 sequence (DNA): TGTGCCAGTGCCCAGGTCGCTGCGCAGACCCAGTACTTC.

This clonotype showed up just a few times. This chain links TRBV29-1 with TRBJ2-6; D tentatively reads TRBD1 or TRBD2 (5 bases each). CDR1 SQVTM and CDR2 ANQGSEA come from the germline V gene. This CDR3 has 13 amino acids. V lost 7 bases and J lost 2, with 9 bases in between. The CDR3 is CSGLGAGANVLTF. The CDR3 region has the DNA TGCAGCGGTTTGGGGGCTGGGGCCAACGTCCTGACTTTC.

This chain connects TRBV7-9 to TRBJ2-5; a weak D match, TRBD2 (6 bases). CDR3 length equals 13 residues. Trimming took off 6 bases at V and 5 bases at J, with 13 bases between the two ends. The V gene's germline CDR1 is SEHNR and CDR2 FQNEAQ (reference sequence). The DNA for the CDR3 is TGTGCCAGCAGGGAGGGGTTGCGGGAGACCCAGTACTTC. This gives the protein CASREGLRETQYF.

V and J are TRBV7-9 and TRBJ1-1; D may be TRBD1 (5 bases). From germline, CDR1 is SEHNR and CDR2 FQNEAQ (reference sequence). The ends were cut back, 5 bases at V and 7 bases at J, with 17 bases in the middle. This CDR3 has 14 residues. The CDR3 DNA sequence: TGTGCCAGCAGCGGGGCGTCCCGAACAGATGAAGCTTTCTTT. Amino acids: CASSGASRTDEAFF.

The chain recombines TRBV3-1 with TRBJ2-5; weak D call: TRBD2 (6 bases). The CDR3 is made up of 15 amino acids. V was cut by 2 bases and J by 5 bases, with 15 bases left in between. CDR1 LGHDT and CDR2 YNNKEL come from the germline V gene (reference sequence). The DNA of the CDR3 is TGTGCCAGCAGCCAATTTTCCCGAGGAGGGGAGACCCAGTACTTC. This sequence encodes CASSQFSRGGETQYF.

The DNA of the CDR3 is TGTGCCAGCTCACCGGACAGCCTGGGGGGCTACACCTTC. This codes for CASSPDSLGGYTF. This chain links TRBV18 with TRBJ1-2, with D possibly matching TRBD1 (6 bases). Trimming removed 3 bases from V and 8 bases from J, with 13 bases in between. Per the germline V gene, CDR1 is KGHSH and CDR2 is LQKENI. This CDR3 has 13 amino acids.

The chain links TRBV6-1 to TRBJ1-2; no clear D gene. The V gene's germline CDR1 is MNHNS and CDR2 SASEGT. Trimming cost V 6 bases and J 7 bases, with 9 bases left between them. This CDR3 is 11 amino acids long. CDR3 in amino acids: CASRQYGGYTF. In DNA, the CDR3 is TGTGCCAGCAGACAGTACGGTGGCTACACCTTC.

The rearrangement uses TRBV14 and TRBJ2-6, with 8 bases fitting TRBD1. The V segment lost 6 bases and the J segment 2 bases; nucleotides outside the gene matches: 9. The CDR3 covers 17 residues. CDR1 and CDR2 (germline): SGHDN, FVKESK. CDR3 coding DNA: TGTGCCAGCAGGAAGGCCAGGGACAGGACTGGGGCCAACGTCCTGACTTTC. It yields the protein CASRKARDRTGANVLTF.

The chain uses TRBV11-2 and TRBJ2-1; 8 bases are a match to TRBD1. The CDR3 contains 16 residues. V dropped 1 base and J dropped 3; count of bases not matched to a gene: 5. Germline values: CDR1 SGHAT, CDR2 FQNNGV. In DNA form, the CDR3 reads TGTGCCAGCAGCTTAGTCTTGGACAGGGACTACAATGAGCAGTTCTTC. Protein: CASSLVLDRDYNEQFF. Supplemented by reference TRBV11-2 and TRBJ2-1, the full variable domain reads EAGVAQSPRYKIIEKRQSVAFWCNPISGHATLYWYQQILGQGPKLLIQFQNNGVVDDSQLPKDRFSAERLKGVDSTLKIQPAKLEDSAVYLCASSLVLDRDYNEQFFGPGTRLTVL.

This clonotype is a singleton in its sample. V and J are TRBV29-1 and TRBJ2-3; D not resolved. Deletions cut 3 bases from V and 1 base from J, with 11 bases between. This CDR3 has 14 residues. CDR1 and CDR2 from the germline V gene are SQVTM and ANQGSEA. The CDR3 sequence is CSVDKGLRTDTQYF. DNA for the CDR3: TGCAGCGTTGATAAAGGCTTGCGCACAGATACGCAGTATTTT.

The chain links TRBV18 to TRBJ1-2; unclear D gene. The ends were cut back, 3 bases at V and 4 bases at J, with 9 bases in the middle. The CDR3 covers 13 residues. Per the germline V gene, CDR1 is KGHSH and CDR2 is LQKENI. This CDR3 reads CASSPETTYGYTF. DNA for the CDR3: TGTGCCAGCTCACCTGAGACGACCTATGGCTACACCTTC.

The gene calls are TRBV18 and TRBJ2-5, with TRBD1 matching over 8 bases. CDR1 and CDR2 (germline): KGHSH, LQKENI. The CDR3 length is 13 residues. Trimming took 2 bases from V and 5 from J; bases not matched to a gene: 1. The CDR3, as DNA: TGTGCCAGCTCACCAAGGGACAGGGAGACCCAGTACTTC. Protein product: CASSPRDRETQYF.

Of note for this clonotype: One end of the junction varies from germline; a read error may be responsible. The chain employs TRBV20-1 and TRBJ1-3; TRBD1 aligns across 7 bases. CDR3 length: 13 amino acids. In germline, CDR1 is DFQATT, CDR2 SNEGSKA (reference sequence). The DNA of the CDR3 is TGCAGTGGCCAACAGGGGCCTGGCAACACCATATATTTT. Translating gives CSGQQGPGNTIYF.

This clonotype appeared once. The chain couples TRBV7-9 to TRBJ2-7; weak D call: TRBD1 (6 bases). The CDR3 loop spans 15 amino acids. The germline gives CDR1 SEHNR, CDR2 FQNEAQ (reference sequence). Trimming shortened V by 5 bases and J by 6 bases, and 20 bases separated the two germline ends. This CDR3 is CASSPTTQGKPEQYF. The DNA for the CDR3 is TGTGCCAGCAGCCCTACTACCCAGGGGAAACCCGAGCAGTACTTC.

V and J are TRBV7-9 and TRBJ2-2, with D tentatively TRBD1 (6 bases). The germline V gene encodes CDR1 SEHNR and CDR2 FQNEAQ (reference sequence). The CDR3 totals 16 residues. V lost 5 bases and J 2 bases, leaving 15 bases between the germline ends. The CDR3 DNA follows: TGTGCCAGCAGCCCGTTGCCAGGGGATAACACCGGGGAGCTGTTTTTT. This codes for CASSPLPGDNTGELFF. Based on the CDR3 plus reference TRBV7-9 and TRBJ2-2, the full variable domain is DTGVSQNPRHKITKRGQNVTFRCDPISEHNRLYWYRQTLGQGPEFLTYFQNEAQLEKSRLLSDRFSAERPKGSFSTLEIQRTEQGDSAMYLCASSPLPGDNTGELFFGEGSRLTVL.

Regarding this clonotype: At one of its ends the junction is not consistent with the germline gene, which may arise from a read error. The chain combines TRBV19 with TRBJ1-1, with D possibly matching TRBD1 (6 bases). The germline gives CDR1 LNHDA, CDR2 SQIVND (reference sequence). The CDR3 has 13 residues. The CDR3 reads CASSTRGVIGAFF. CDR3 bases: TGTGCCAGTAGTACCAGGGGAGTAATTGGAGCTTTCTTC.

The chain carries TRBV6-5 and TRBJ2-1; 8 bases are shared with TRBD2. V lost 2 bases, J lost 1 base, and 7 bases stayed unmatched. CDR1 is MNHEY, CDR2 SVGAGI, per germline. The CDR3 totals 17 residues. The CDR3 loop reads CASSYERGRGSYNEQFF. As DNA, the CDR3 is TGTGCCAGCAGTTACGAGCGGGGGAGGGGGTCCTACAATGAGCAGTTCTTC.